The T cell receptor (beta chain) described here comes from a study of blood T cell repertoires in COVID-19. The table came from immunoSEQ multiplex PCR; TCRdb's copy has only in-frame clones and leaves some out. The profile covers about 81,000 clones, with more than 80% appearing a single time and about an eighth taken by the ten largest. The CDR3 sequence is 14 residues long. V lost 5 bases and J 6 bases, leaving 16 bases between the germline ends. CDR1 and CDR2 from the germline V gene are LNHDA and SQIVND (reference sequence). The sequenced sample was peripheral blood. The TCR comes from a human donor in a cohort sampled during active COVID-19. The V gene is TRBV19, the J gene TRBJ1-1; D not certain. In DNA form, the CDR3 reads TGTGCCAGTAGTCCCCGGGAGGTTCGGCCTGAAGCTTTCTTT. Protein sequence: CASSPREVRPEAFF. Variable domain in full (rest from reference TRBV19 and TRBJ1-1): DGGITQSPKYLFRKEGQNVTLSCEQNLNHDAMYWYRQDPGQGLRLIYYSQIVNDFQKGDIAEGYSVSREKKESFPLTVTSAQKNPTAFYLCASSPREVRPEAFFGQGTRLTVV.